This passage covers 6 T cell receptor beta chains from one sample sequenced in a study of blood T cell repertoires in COVID-19. The data were produced by immunoSEQ multiplex PCR, yet TCRdb's version contains in-frame clones alone and is incomplete. The sample holds approximately 110,000 clones, roughly 88% seen once. The sequencing input was peripheral blood. The receptors originated from a woman in her 70s with acute or convalescent COVID-19.

The chain couples TRBV19 to TRBJ2-7; D is uncertain. Per the germline V gene, CDR1 is LNHDA and CDR2 is SQIVND (reference sequence). The CDR3 sequence is 13 residues long. Trimming removed 1 base from V and 2 bases from J, with 6 bases in between. CDR3 amino acids: CASSIGRTYEQYF. The CDR3 coding sequence is TGTGCCAGTAGTATAGGGCGGACCTACGAGCAGTACTTC.

In its sample, this clone was seen a few times. The gene calls are TRBV5-1 and TRBJ2-5; 7 nucleotides agree with TRBD1. V was pared by 0 bases and J by 6 bases, with 5 bases of the junction left unmatched. The CDR3 is made up of 14 amino acids. From germline, CDR1 is SGHRS and CDR2 YFSETQ. The CDR3 bases are TGCGCCAGCAGCTTGGAAGGGGGCGAAAAGACCCAGTACTTC. Its protein is CASSLEGGEKTQYF.

The chain combines TRBV6-6 with TRBJ2-7; TRBD1 is a possible D gene (6 bases). This CDR3 spans 12 amino acids. Looked up from germline, CDR1 is MNHNY and CDR2 is SVGAGI (reference sequence). The V end lost 6 bases, the J end lost 4 bases, and 10 bases lay between the germline ends. As DNA, the CDR3 is TGTGCCAGCAGAACAGACAGGTACGAGCAGTACTTC. It encodes CASRTDRYEQYF.

J is TRBJ1-2 and V is TRBV19, with D tentatively TRBD1 (5 bases). Germline CDR1 LNHDA, CDR2 SQIVND (reference sequence). This CDR3 has 17 residues. The V gene lost 7 bases and the J gene lost 2 bases, with 23 bases spanning the gap. This chain's CDR3 is CASTPLGAGRSNYGYTF. The CDR3 nucleotides read TGTGCCAGTACCCCCCTGGGTGCAGGGAGGAGCAACTATGGCTACACCTTC.

The V call is TRBV7-9, the J call TRBJ1-2, with TRBD1 matching 9 bases. Germline loops: CDR1 SEHNR, CDR2 FQNEAQ (reference sequence). The CDR3 totals 17 residues. J lost 2 bases, V lost 5 bases, and 12 bases had no gene match. The CDR3 sequence is CASSPRDRDPANYGYTF. DNA for the CDR3: TGTGCCAGCAGCCCCCGGGACAGGGATCCAGCCAACTATGGCTACACCTTC. Variable domain in full (rest from reference TRBV7-9 and TRBJ1-2): DTGVSQNPRHKITKRGQNVTFRCDPISEHNRLYWYRQTLGQGPEFLTYFQNEAQLEKSRLLSDRFSAERPKGSFSTLEIQRTEQGDSAMYLCASSPRDRDPANYGYTFGSGTRLTVV.

This chain links TRBV19 with TRBJ2-1; 7 bases fit TRBD2. The germline V gene encodes CDR1 LNHDA and CDR2 SQIVND (reference sequence). The V and J ends lost 7 bases and 4 bases, in that order; junction bases with no gene match: 10. This CDR3 is built from 15 residues. CDR3 region: CASNPRGGPYNEQFF. For the CDR3, the DNA is TGTGCCAGTAATCCGAGGGGAGGGCCTTACAATGAGCAGTTCTTC.